Each of the 23 T cell receptor beta chains below was sequenced from the same sample in a study of cytomegalovirus exposure and HLA in healthy donors. It was with 60 Vbeta and 13 Jbeta primers that the PCR ran. Method: immunoSEQ multiplex PCR; TCRdb's copy keeps in-frame clones and lacks some. The data contain under 150,000 clones, approximately 80% of them seen just once; the ten biggest clones take up over 2%. The specimen was PBMCs. The receptors were gathered from a man in his fifties in good health and CMV-seronegative.

This clone was seen more than once but under ten times. The rearrangement links TRBV10-3 to TRBJ2-5; TRBD2 matches at 9 bases. CDR1 ENHRY and CDR2 SYGVKD come from the germline V gene. Losses at the gene ends were 3 bases for V and 3 bases for J; bases not matched to a gene: 8. The CDR3 extends over 16 amino acids. The CDR3 bases are TGTGCCATCAGTGAATTAGCGGGGGCGCCAGAAGAGACCCAGTACTTC. It yields the protein CAISELAGAPEETQYF.

This chain links TRBV7-9 with TRBJ1-5; D is ambiguous. Germline V gives CDR1 SEHNR, CDR2 FQNEAQ (reference sequence). Trimming cost V 5 bases and J 2 bases, with 10 bases left between them. The CDR3 runs to 14 residues. The CDR3 DNA is TGTGCCAGCAGCCTTAGAAGCGGCAATCAGCCCCAGCATTTT. It is translated as CASSLRSGNQPQHF.

The chain uses TRBV7-2 and TRBJ2-7, with 8 positions matching TRBD1. CDR3 length equals 17 residues. Per the germline V gene, CDR1 is SGHTA and CDR2 is FQGNSA. J gave up 7 bases and V 0 bases, and 14 bases lay outside the gene matches. CDR3 in amino acids: CASSLASAGRGPLEQYF. DNA for the CDR3: TGTGCCAGCAGCTTAGCAAGTGCGGGCAGGGGGCCTCTAGAGCAGTACTTC.

This clone has just a few counts. The chain employs TRBV5-1 and TRBJ2-7; TRBD2 matches at 12 bases. Germline V lookup: CDR1 SGHRS, CDR2 YFSETQ. This CDR3 is built from 15 residues. V shed 3 bases, J shed 0 bases, and the junction held 1 base outside the gene matches. CDR3 nucleotide sequence: TGCGCCAGCAGCTGGACTAGCGGGAACTCCTACGAGCAGTACTTC. This translates into CASSWTSGNSYEQYF. The full variable domain, completed using reference TRBV5-1 and TRBJ2-7, is KAGVTQTPRYLIKTRGQQVTLSCSPISGHRSVSWYQQTPGQGLQFLFEYFSETQRNKGNFPGRFSGRQFSNSRSEMNVSTLELGDSALYLCASSWTSGNSYEQYFGPGTRLTVT.

This clone came up once. The chain carries TRBV7-9 and TRBJ2-3; 7 positions match TRBD2. The CDR3 is 15 amino acids. J was trimmed by 2 bases and V by 1 base; bases with no gene match: 3. Germline loops: CDR1 SEHNR, CDR2 FQNEAQ (reference sequence). CDR3 nucleotide sequence: TGTGCCAGCAGCTTAGGAAGCGGGACCACAGATACGCAGTATTTT. Its translation: CASSLGSGTTDTQYF.

The chain combines TRBV5-4 with TRBJ2-3, with TRBD1 matching over 9 bases. The CDR3 covers 15 residues. The trim removed 0 bases at V and 6 bases at J, leaving 5 bases unmatched. In germline, CDR1 is SGHNT, CDR2 YYREEE (reference sequence). The CDR3 spells CASSLENRGPDTQYF. For the CDR3, the DNA is TGTGCCAGCAGCTTGGAGAACAGGGGGCCGGATACGCAGTATTTT. Variable domain in full (rest from reference TRBV5-4 and TRBJ2-3): ETGVTQSPTHLIKTRGQQVTLRCSSQSGHNTVSWYQQALGQGPQFIFQYYREEENGRGNFPPRFSGLQFPNYSSELNVNALELDDSALYLCASSLENRGPDTQYFGPGTRLTVL.

The rearrangement uses TRBV29-1 and TRBJ2-1, with 10 bases fitting TRBD1. J gave up 2 bases and V 3 bases, and 1 base lay outside the gene matches. The CDR3 loop spans 14 amino acids. The germline V gene encodes CDR1 SQVTM and CDR2 ANQGSEA. This CDR3 is CSVETGGAYNEQFF. Written as DNA, the CDR3 is TGCAGCGTTGAGACAGGGGGCGCCTACAATGAGCAGTTCTTC.

The chain joins TRBV4-2 to TRBJ1-2, with D unclear. Germline V CDR1 and CDR2: LGHNA, YNFKEQ. The V and J ends lost 1 base and 0 bases respectively, with 6 bases between them. This CDR3 comprises 14 residues. In DNA, the CDR3 is TGTGCCAGCAGCCAAGTGGGAGCTAACTATGGCTACACCTTC. Its protein product is CASSQVGANYGYTF.

The chain carries TRBV27 and TRBJ2-5; D is unclear. Germline loops: CDR1 MNHEY, CDR2 SMNVEV (reference sequence). The CDR3 is 13 amino acids. V shed 5 bases and J shed 6 bases, with 13 bases lying between them. Here the CDR3 DNA reads TGTGCCAGCAGTCCCGCTACGGTGAAGACCCAGTACTTC. As protein: CASSPATVKTQYF.

This clone was observed a handful of times. The genes are TRBV19 and TRBJ2-7, with 9 bases aligning to TRBD1. Germline lookup yields CDR1 LNHDA and CDR2 SQIVND (reference sequence). Trimming at V came to 6 bases and at J to 5 bases, leaving 8 bases not matched to a gene. The CDR3 consists of 14 residues. The CDR3 protein is CASRGTGTLNEQYF. The CDR3 nucleotides are TGTGCCAGTAGGGGGACAGGGACTCTCAACGAGCAGTACTTC.

V gene TRBV2 combines with J gene TRBJ2-3, with D possibly TRBD1 on 6 matching bases. The CDR3 runs 14 residues. Trimming removed 8 bases from V and 3 bases from J, with 15 bases in between. CDR1 SNHLY and CDR2 FYNNEI come from the germline V gene. Here the CDR3 DNA reads TGTGCCAGCGGGGGCACCCGAAGAACAGATACGCAGTATTTT. Translated: CASGGTRRTDTQYF.

The chain is built from TRBV7-9 and TRBJ1-6; maybe TRBD1 (6 bases). This CDR3 has 14 residues. In germline, CDR1 is SEHNR, CDR2 FQNEAQ (reference sequence). Trimming cost V 5 bases and J 7 bases, with 12 bases left between them. CDR3 nucleotide sequence: TGTGCCAGCAGCGAAGGACAGCTCAATTCACCCCTCCACTTT. Protein sequence: CASSEGQLNSPLHF.

Written as DNA, the CDR3 is TGCGCCAGCAGCCCCTTAAGGCAGGAAGAGACCCAGTACTTC. Residues: CASSPLRQEETQYF. J is TRBJ2-5 and V is TRBV4-1; no clear D gene. The germline V gene encodes CDR1 MGHRA and CDR2 YSYEKL. Trimming cost V 4 bases and J 3 bases, with 12 bases left between them. The CDR3 contains 14 residues.

The chain is built from TRBV6-6 and TRBJ1-2; 9 nucleotides line up with TRBD1. The CDR3 length is 14 residues. V lost 4 bases and J lost 6; bases outside the gene matches: 6. The germline V gene has CDR1 MNHNY and CDR2 SVGAGI (reference sequence). The CDR3 sequence is CASSSIQGANGYTF. In DNA, the CDR3 is TGTGCCAGCAGTTCGATACAGGGGGCGAATGGCTACACCTTC.

CDR3 sequence reads: CASNTDKNTEAFF. In DNA form, the CDR3 reads TGTGCCAGCAACACCGACAAGAACACTGAAGCTTTCTTT. V gene TRBV7-9 combines with J gene TRBJ1-1; D unresolved. The CDR3 extends over 13 amino acids. From germline, CDR1 is SEHNR and CDR2 FQNEAQ (reference sequence). The V end lost 7 bases, the J end lost 1 base, and 10 bases lay between the germline ends.

This clone was seen once. As DNA, the CDR3 is TGTGCCAGCAGGACACCCGGGACAGGTGGCACTGAAGCTTTCTTT. Encoded protein: CASRTPGTGGTEAFF. The chain is built from TRBV6-5 and TRBJ1-1, with 8 positions matching TRBD1. Looked up from germline, CDR1 is MNHEY and CDR2 is SVGAGI. J gave up 4 bases and V 6 bases, and 10 bases lay outside the gene matches. CDR3 length equals 15 residues.

This chain uses TRBV4-2 with TRBJ1-5; TRBD1 is a possible D gene (6 bases). Germline CDR1 reads LGHNA; CDR2 reads YNFKEQ. This CDR3 has 15 amino acids. With 1 base removed from V and 3 bases from J, the gap between germline ends came to 10 bases. The CDR3 is CASSQAGGYNQPQHF. In DNA, the CDR3 is TGTGCCAGCAGCCAAGCGGGGGGCTACAATCAGCCCCAGCATTTT.

This clone was counted only a few times. The rearrangement joins TRBV21-1 to TRBJ2-7; the table gives TRBD1 as D, unverified against the DNA. TRBV21-1 represents a pseudogene. The CDR3 is 15 residues long. The CDR3 spells CATSPDRGRTYEQYF. CDR3 coding DNA: TGTGCCACAAGTCCCGACAGGGGGAGGACCTACGAGCAGTACTTC.

This chain links TRBV2 with TRBJ1-6, with 7 bases matching TRBD1. The germline gives CDR1 SNHLY, CDR2 FYNNEI. The V segment lost 6 bases and the J segment 7 bases; nucleotides outside the gene matches: 12. This CDR3 is built from 16 residues. The CDR3 sequence is CASRAGQSSGNSPLHF. The CDR3 DNA sequence: TGTGCCAGCAGGGCGGGACAGTCTAGTGGAAATTCACCCCTCCACTTT.

The chain joins TRBV5-1 to TRBJ1-3, with D possibly TRBD1 on 6 matching bases. From germline, CDR1 is SGHRS and CDR2 YFSETQ. Deletions cut 5 bases from V and 0 bases from J, with 15 bases between. The CDR3 extends over 16 amino acids. CDR3 coding DNA: TGCGCCAGCAGGGGGACACCGTCGAGCTCTGGAAACACCATATATTTT. Translated: CASRGTPSSSGNTIYF.

V and J are TRBV5-5 and TRBJ2-3; D perhaps matches TRBD1 (6 bases). Trimming shortened V by 0 bases and J by 0 bases, and 11 bases separated the two germline ends. CDR3 size: 16 residues. Germline V lookup: CDR1 SGHKS, CDR2 YYEKEE (reference sequence). CDR3 residues: CASSLAGQPSTDTQYF. DNA for the CDR3: TGTGCCAGCAGCTTGGCCGGACAGCCTAGCACAGATACGCAGTATTTT.

This clone was seen only a few times. The V gene is TRBV7-9, the J gene TRBJ2-5; the match to TRBD2 covers 14 bases. CDR3 size: 16 residues. Germline V gene sequence: CDR1 SEHNR, CDR2 FQNEAQ (reference sequence). Trimming removed 6 bases from V and 4 bases from J; junction bases left unmatched: 7. The CDR3 sequence: CASRPGTSGSSETQYF. CDR3 bases: TGTGCCAGCAGGCCTGGGACTAGCGGGAGTTCAGAGACCCAGTACTTC. The complete variable domain, with remaining parts taken from reference TRBV7-9 and TRBJ2-5, reads DTGVSQNPRHKITKRGQNVTFRCDPISEHNRLYWYRQTLGQGPEFLTYFQNEAQLEKSRLLSDRFSAERPKGSFSTLEIQRTEQGDSAMYLCASRPGTSGSSETQYFGPGTRLLVL.

This chain uses TRBV18 with TRBJ1-4; 8 bases are shared with TRBD1. In germline, CDR1 is KGHSH, CDR2 LQKENI. Unmatched junction bases numbered 12, after V lost 6 bases and J lost 0 bases. The CDR3 consists of 18 residues. DNA of the CDR3: TGTGCCAGCTCGCTCAGGGGGCCCTCCGTTGCAACTAATGAAAAACTGTTTTTT. Encoded protein: CASSLRGPSVATNEKLFF.